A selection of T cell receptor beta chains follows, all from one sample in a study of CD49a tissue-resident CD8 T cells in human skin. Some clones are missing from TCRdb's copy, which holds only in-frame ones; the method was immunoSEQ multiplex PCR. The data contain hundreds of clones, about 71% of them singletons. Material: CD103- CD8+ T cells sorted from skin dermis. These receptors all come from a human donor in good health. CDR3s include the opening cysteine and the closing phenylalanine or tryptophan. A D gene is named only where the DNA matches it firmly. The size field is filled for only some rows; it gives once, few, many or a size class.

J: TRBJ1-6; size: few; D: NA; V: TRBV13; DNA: TGTGCCAGCAGCTTAGGTCCTATGCGGTCCTATAATTCACCCCTCCACTTT; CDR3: CASSLGPMRSYNSPLHF
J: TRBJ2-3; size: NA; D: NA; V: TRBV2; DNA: TGTGCCAGCATCGTGGGGCAGACTAGCACAGATACGCAGTATTTT; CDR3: CASIVGQTSTDTQYF
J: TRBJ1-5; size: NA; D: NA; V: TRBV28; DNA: TGTGCCAGCAGCTTGGGGCTTCAGCCCCAGCATTTT; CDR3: CASSLGLQPQHF
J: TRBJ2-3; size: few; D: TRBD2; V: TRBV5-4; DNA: TGTGCCAGCAGCCTCTGGGGCGGGGGGGCAGTAGATACGCAGTATTTT; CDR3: CASSLWGGGAVDTQYF
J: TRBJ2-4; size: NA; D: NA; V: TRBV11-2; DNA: TGTGCCAGCAGCCTCCCTCGCGTCCGACACGTTCAGTACTTC; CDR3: CASSLPRVRHVQYF
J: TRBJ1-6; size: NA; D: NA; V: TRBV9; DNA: TGTGCCAGCAGCGTAGCGATGTTAGGGGAGGATAATTCACCCCTCCACTTT; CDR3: CASSVAMLGEDNSPLHF
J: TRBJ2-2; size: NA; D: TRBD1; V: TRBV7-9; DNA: TGTGCCAGCAAGCGGACAGGGCGCACCGGGGAGCTGTTTTTT; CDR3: CASKRTGRTGELFF
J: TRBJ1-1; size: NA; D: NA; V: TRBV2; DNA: TGTGCCAGCAGGGGGGACTCAATGGCTTTCACTGAAGCTTTCTTT; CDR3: CASRGDSMAFTEAFF
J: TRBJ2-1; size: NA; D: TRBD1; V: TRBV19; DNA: TGTGCCAGTAGTATGTTCAGGGGGCTCTACAATGAGCAGTTCTTC; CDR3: CASSMFRGLYNEQFF
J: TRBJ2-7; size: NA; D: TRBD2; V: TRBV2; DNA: TGTGCCAGCAGGGCCCGTCTGATAGCGGGGACCTACGAGCAGTACTTC; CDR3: CASRARLIAGTYEQYF
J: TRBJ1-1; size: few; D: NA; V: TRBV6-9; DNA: TGTGCCAGCAGTTTCCCAGAAGCTTTCTTT; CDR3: CASSFPEAFF
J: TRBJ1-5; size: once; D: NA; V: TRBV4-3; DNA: TGCGCCAGCAGCCAAGTAGATGGGTCAAAAGGGAGATGGATCAATCAGCCCCAGCATTTT; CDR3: CASSQVDGSKGRWINQPQHF
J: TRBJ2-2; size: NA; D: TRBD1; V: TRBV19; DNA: TGTGCCAGTAGTATAGATACCGGGTGGGACAGGGTTCTTCGCACCGGGGAGCTGTTTTTT; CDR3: CASSIDTGWDRVLRTGELFF
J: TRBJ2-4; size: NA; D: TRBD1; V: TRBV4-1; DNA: TGCGCCAGCAGCCAACCCCGGGACAGGCCCCTAGCCAAAAACATTCAGTACTTC; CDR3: CASSQPRDRPLAKNIQYF
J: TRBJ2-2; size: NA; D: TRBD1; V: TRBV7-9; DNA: TGTGCCAGCAGCTTAGCTGGACAGGCACGTCCGGGGGAGCTGTTTTTT; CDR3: CASSLAGQARPGELFF
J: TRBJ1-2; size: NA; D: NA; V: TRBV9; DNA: TGTGCCAGCAGCCCCCGAGGGTCTAACTATGGCTACACCTTC; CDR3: CASSPRGSNYGYTF
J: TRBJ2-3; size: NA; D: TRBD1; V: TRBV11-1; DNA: TGTGCCAGCAGCTGGACAGGGGCAGATACGCAGTATTTT; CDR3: CASSWTGADTQYF